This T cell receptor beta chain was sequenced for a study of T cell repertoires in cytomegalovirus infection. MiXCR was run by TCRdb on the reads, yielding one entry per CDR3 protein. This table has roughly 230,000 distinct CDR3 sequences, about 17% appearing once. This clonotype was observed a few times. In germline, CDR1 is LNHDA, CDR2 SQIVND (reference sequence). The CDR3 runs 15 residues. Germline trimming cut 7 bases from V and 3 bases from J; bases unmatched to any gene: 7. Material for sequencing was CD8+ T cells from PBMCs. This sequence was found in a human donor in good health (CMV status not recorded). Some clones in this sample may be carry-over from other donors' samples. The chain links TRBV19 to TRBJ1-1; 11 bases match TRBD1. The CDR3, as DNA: TGTGCCAGTACCCCGGACAGGGGGCCTTACACTGAAGCTTTCTTT. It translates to CASTPDRGPYTEAFF.